Listed below are T cell receptor beta chains from one sample, sequenced in a study of CD8 T cells in Susac syndrome. Each CDR3 protein is one row after TCRdb ran MiXCR on the immunoSEQ multiplex PCR reads. The sample yields about 180,000 distinct CDR3 sequences, just under 95% seen once. The sequenced sample was CD4+ T cells from PBMCs. These receptors all stem from a human donor with Susac syndrome. Both conserved end residues are part of each CDR3. A D gene is named only where the DNA matches it firmly. Not every row has a clone size; where given, it reads once, few, many or a size class.

CDR3 DNA: TGTGCCAGCGACCGGGCAGCACGTAGCAATCAGCCCCAGCATTTT; CDR3 protein: CASDRAARSNQPQHF; clone size: -; J gene: TRBJ1-5; CDR3 length: 15; D gene: -; V gene: TRBV19
CDR3 DNA: TGTGCCACCAGCAGAGTACCCGGGAATCTCAGGGAAGGCTACACCTTC; CDR3 protein: CATSRVPGNLREGYTF; clone size: -; J gene: TRBJ1-2; CDR3 length: 16; D gene: -; V gene: TRBV15
CDR3 DNA: TGTGCCAGCAGTGAGACAGGCTCTCTCACAGATACGCAGTATTTT; CDR3 protein: CASSETGSLTDTQYF; clone size: -; J gene: TRBJ2-3; CDR3 length: 15; D gene: -; V gene: TRBV25-1
CDR3 DNA: TGTGCCAGCAGAACTACCGGCTCCTACAATGAGCAGTTCTTC; CDR3 protein: CASRTTGSYNEQFF; clone size: -; J gene: TRBJ2-1; CDR3 length: 14; D gene: -; V gene: TRBV11-2
CDR3 DNA: TGTGCCAGCAGCCTCACAGGGACGACAGATACGCAGTATTTT; CDR3 protein: CASSLTGTTDTQYF; clone size: -; J gene: TRBJ2-3; CDR3 length: 14; D gene: -; V gene: TRBV5-4
CDR3 DNA: TGTGCCAGCAGCTTAGCGCGGATCTCTGGAAACACCATATATTTT; CDR3 protein: CASSLARISGNTIYF; clone size: -; J gene: TRBJ1-3; CDR3 length: 15; D gene: -; V gene: TRBV7-2
CDR3 DNA: TGCGCCAGCAGCACCCAACCTAGCGGGCCCTCCCCTAACGAGCAGTACTTC; CDR3 protein: CASSTQPSGPSPNEQYF; clone size: -; J gene: TRBJ2-7; CDR3 length: 17; D gene: TRBD2; V gene: TRBV5-1
CDR3 DNA: TGTGCCAGCAGTTTAGTTTGGTGGGGGGGACAGGGGACCACTGAAGCTTTCTTT; CDR3 protein: CASSLVWWGGQGTTEAFF; clone size: -; J gene: TRBJ1-1; CDR3 length: 18; D gene: TRBD1; V gene: TRBV12-3/TRBV12-4
CDR3 DNA: TGCGCCAGCAGCTTGGCTCGAGCCGGGATGCGAAATGAGCAGTTCTTC; CDR3 protein: CASSLARAGMRNEQFF; clone size: -; J gene: TRBJ2-1; CDR3 length: 16; D gene: -; V gene: TRBV5-1
CDR3 DNA: TGTGCCTGGAGTGTGGACCAGGGGCTTTACAATGAGCAGTTCTTC; CDR3 protein: CAWSVDQGLYNEQFF; clone size: -; J gene: TRBJ2-1; CDR3 length: 15; D gene: -; V gene: TRBV30
CDR3 DNA: TGTGCCAGCAGCTTACGCAGGGGTGGGGCCAACGTCCTGACTTTC; CDR3 protein: CASSLRRGGANVLTF; clone size: -; J gene: TRBJ2-6; CDR3 length: 15; D gene: -; V gene: TRBV7-2
CDR3 DNA: TGTGCCAGCAGTCCGGCGTTCAGGCAATACAATGAGCAGTTCTTC; CDR3 protein: CASSPAFRQYNEQFF; clone size: few; J gene: TRBJ2-1; CDR3 length: 15; D gene: -; V gene: TRBV6-1
CDR3 DNA: TGCAGTGCTAGAGAGGCGGGGCCCCATCAGCCCCAGCATTTT; CDR3 protein: CSAREAGPHQPQHF; clone size: -; J gene: TRBJ1-5; CDR3 length: 14; D gene: -; V gene: TRBV20-1
CDR3 DNA: TGCAGTGCTAGAGATAGTGGCAGGGGATCGGACACTGAAGCTTTCTTT; CDR3 protein: CSARDSGRGSDTEAFF; clone size: -; J gene: TRBJ1-1; CDR3 length: 16; D gene: -; V gene: TRBV20-1
CDR3 DNA: TGTGCCAGCAGTTTGTACGGGAGGGGCGGTGAGCAGTTCTTC; CDR3 protein: CASSLYGRGGEQFF; clone size: -; J gene: TRBJ2-1; CDR3 length: 14; D gene: TRBD2; V gene: TRBV28
CDR3 DNA: TGTGCCAGCAGCCATCCTATATCCACTGAAGCTTTCTTT; CDR3 protein: CASSHPISTEAFF; clone size: -; J gene: TRBJ1-1; CDR3 length: 13; D gene: -; V gene: TRBV4-2